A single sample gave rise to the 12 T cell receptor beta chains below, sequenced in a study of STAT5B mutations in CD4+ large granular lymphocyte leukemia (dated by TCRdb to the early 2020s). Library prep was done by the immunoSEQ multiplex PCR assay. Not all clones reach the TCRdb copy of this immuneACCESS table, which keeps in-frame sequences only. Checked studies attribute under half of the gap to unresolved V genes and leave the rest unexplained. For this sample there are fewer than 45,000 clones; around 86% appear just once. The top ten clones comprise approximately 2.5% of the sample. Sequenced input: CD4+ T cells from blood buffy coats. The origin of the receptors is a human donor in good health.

The CDR3 DNA follows: TGTGCCAGCAGTTCACGGGAATACACTGAAGCTTTCTTT. This encodes CASSSREYTEAFF. This chain connects TRBV27 to TRBJ1-1, with D unresolved. V shed 4 bases and J shed 3 bases, with 9 bases lying between them. Germline V gene lookup returns CDR1 MNHEY and CDR2 SMNVEV (reference sequence). This CDR3 region has 13 residues.

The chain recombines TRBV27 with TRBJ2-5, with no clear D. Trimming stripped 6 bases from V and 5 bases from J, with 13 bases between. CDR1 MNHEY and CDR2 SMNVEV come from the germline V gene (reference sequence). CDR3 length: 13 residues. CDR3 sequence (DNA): TGTGCCAGCAGAAACAGTTTTGGGGAGACCCAGTACTTC. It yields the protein CASRNSFGETQYF.

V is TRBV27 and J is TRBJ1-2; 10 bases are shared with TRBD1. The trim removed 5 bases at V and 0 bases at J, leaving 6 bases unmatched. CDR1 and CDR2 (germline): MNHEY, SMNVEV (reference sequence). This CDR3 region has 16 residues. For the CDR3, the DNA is TGTGCCAGCAGTCGGTGGGACAGGGGATCTAACTATGGCTACACCTTC. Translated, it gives CASSRWDRGSNYGYTF.

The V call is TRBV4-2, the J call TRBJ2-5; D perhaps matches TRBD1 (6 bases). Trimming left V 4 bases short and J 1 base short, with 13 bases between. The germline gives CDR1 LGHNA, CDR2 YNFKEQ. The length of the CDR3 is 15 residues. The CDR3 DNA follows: TGTGCCAGCAGCCGGGGGACATCGACCCAAGAGACCCAGTACTTC. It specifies CASSRGTSTQETQYF.

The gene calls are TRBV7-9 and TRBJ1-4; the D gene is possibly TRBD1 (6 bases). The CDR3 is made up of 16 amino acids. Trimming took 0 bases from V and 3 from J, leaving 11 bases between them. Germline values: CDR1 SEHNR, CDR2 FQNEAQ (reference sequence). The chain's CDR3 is CASSLAAAGANEKLFF. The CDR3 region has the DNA TGTGCCAGCAGCTTAGCGGCGGCAGGGGCTAATGAAAAACTGTTTTTT.

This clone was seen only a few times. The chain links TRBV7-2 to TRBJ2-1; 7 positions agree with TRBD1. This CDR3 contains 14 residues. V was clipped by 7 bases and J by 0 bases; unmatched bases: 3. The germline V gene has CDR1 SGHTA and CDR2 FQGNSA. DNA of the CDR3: TGTGCCAGCAACAGGGGTAGCTCCTACAATGAGCAGTTCTTC. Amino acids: CASNRGSSYNEQFF.

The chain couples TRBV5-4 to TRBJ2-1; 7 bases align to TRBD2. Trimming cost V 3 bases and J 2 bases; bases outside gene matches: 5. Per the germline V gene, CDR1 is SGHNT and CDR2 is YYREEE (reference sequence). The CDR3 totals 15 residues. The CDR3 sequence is CASSSTSAAYNEQFF. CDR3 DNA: TGTGCCAGCAGCTCTACTAGCGCTGCCTACAATGAGCAGTTCTTC.

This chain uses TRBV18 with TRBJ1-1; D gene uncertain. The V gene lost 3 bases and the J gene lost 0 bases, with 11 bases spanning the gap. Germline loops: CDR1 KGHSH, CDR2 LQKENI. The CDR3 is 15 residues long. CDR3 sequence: CASSPHPTLNTEAFF. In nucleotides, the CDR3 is TGTGCCAGCTCACCCCACCCAACTTTGAACACTGAAGCTTTCTTT.

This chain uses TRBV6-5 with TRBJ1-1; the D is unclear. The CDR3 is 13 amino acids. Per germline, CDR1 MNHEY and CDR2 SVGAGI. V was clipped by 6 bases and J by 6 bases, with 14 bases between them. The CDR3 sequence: CASSLWVGSEAFF. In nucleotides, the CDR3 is TGTGCCAGCAGCCTTTGGGTCGGGTCTGAAGCTTTCTTT.

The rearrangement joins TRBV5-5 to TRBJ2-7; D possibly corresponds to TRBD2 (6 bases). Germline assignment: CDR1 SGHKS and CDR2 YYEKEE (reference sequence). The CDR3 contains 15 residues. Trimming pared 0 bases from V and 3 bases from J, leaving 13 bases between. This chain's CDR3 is CASSLGLVSNYEQYF. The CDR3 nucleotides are TGTGCCAGCAGCTTGGGACTAGTTTCGAACTACGAGCAGTACTTC. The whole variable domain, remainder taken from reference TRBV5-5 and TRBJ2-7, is DAGVTQSPTHLIKTRGQQVTLRCSPISGHKSVSWYQQVLGQGPQFIFQYYEKEERGRGNFPDRFSARQFPNYSSELNVNALLLGDSALYLCASSLGLVSNYEQYFGPGTRLTVT.

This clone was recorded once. The CDR3 protein is CAWSGSTGSNAETQYF. The DNA of the CDR3 is TGTGCCTGGAGTGGCTCCACAGGGTCCAACGCGGAGACCCAGTACTTC. This chain uses TRBV30 with TRBJ2-5, with D possibly matching TRBD1 (6 bases). The CDR3 has 16 amino acids. Germline loops: CDR1 GTSNPN, CDR2 SVGIG (reference sequence). V shed 1 base and J shed 5 bases, with 20 bases lying between them.

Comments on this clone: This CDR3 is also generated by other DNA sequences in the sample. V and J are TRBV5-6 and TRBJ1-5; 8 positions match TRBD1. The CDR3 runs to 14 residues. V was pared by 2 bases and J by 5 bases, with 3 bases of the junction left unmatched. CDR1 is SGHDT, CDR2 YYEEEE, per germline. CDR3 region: CASSFQGAHQPQHF. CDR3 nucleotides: TGTGCCAGCAGCTTTCAGGGGGCCCATCAGCCCCAGCATTTT.